The 8 T cell receptor beta chains below all came from one sample that was sequenced in a study of CD8 T cells in Susac syndrome. Random-hexamer reverse transcription was applied to about 0.45 to 1 ug RNA. TCRdb reprocessed the immunoSEQ multiplex PCR reads with MiXCR, giving one entry per CDR3 protein. The data hold 100,000 to 150,000 distinct CDR3 sequences, with about 93% observed a single time. The specimen sequenced was CD4+ T cells from PBMCs. The receptor set was obtained from a human donor in good health.

The rearrangement joins TRBV5-1 to TRBJ2-7; a possible D gene is TRBD2 (6 bases). V was cut by 4 bases and J by 0 bases, with 14 bases left in between. From germline, CDR1 is SGHRS and CDR2 YFSETQ. The CDR3 is 15 amino acids. The CDR3 region is CASSPTGLRSYEQYF. The CDR3 coding sequence is TGCGCCAGCAGCCCAACGGGACTCCGCTCCTACGAGCAGTACTTC.

The rearrangement links TRBV20-1 to TRBJ2-5, with no clear D. Looked up from germline, CDR1 is DFQATT and CDR2 is SNEGSKA (reference sequence). V was shortened by 5 bases and J by 0 bases, with 16 bases between the two germline ends. The CDR3 covers 15 residues. CDR3 residues: CSARYRSPYQETQYF. The DNA for the CDR3 is TGCAGTGCTCGTTACCGATCCCCGTACCAAGAGACCCAGTACTTC.

In its sample, this clonotype was seen once. The chain uses TRBV12-3 or TRBV12-4 and TRBJ2-1, with D possibly matching TRBD2 (7 bases). V was trimmed by 8 bases and J by 6 bases, leaving 17 bases between them. The CDR3 covers 14 residues. CDR3 in amino acids: CASVGGGSSNEQFF. For the CDR3, the DNA is TGTGCCAGCGTGGGGGGCGGGAGTAGCAATGAGCAGTTCTTC.

V is TRBV4-3 and J is TRBJ1-1; D is ambiguous. Germline values: CDR1 LGHNA, CDR2 YSLEER. Trimming shortened V by 0 bases and J by 8 bases, and 10 bases separated the two germline ends. This CDR3 is 13 amino acids long. The CDR3 loop reads CASSQDLLREAFF. CDR3 nucleotides: TGCGCCAGCAGCCAAGATCTATTAAGAGAAGCTTTCTTT.

The gene calls are TRBV7-2 and TRBJ2-7; maybe TRBD2 (6 bases). The CDR3 spans 15 residues. Germline values: CDR1 SGHTA, CDR2 FQGNSA. Trimming took off 4 bases at V and 2 bases at J, with 15 bases between the two ends. CDR3 residues: CASSSALARTYEQYF. DNA for the CDR3: TGTGCCAGCAGCTCGGCCCTAGCGCGGACCTACGAGCAGTACTTC. The full variable domain, in which reference TRBV7-2 and TRBJ2-7 provide the parts outside the CDR3, is GAGVSQSPSNKVTEKGKDVELRCDPISGHTALYWYRQSLGQGLEFLIYFQGNSAPDKSGLPSDRFSAERTGGSVSTLTIQRTQQEDSAVYLCASSSALARTYEQYFGPGTRLTVT.

The chain combines TRBV18 with TRBJ1-3, with unresolved D. The CDR3 loop spans 16 amino acids. Germline CDR1 is KGHSH and CDR2 is LQKENI. V was trimmed by 3 bases and J by 3 bases, leaving 15 bases between them. The CDR3 nucleotides read TGTGCCAGCTCACCCCTTGCTGAGGTGCTTGGAAACACCATATATTTT. It yields the protein CASSPLAEVLGNTIYF.

The CDR3 nucleotides are TGTGCCAGCAGCTTAGAACTACCCGGGGCCAACGTCCTGACTTTC. Protein: CASSLELPGANVLTF. J is TRBJ2-6 and V is TRBV11-2, with D unclear. Germline V lookup: CDR1 SGHAT, CDR2 FQNNGV. Trimming shortened V by 0 bases and J by 4 bases, and 7 bases separated the two germline ends. The CDR3 contains 15 residues.

The V gene is TRBV6-6, the J gene TRBJ1-1; 7 bases line up with TRBD1. V lost 1 base and J lost 1; bases outside the gene matches: 3. Germline CDR1 and CDR2: MNHNY and SVGAGI (reference sequence). CDR3 length: 15 residues. CDR3: CASSYLQGGNTEAFF. In nucleotides, the CDR3 is TGTGCCAGCAGTTACTTGCAGGGGGGGAACACTGAAGCTTTCTTT.